The entry below gives a single TCR beta chain sequence along with its context. What it binds is not known. Relying on iRepertoire HTBI primers and Arm-PCR of CDR3 regions, the team built TCR beta libraries. MiXCR was run by TCRdb on the multiplex PCR reads, yielding one entry per CDR3 protein. The table lists 400,000 to 500,000 distinct CDR3 sequences, roughly 23% of them singletons, with around 13% in the top ten. This entry is derived from a study of regulatory T cells in long-lasting Graves disease. For the study at large: More than 5 years of antithyroid drugs with positive TSH receptor antibodies defined persistent Graves' disease.

The CDR3 is made up of 15 amino acids. Germline trimming cut 5 bases from V and 0 bases from J; bases unmatched to any gene: 6. The germline CDR1 and CDR2 sequences are SGHTA and FQGTGA. This sample's time point: persistent/refractory GD, antithyroid drugs over 5 years with positive TRAb. The TCR library was prepared using RNA isolated from PBMCs. Findings and limits, study-wide: Persistent Graves' patients showed reduced TCR diversity versus newly diagnosed patients. Favoring TRBV28, TRBJ1-2 and TRBJ2-5 was a feature seen in persistent disease. Persistent patients shared more public clonotypes (2,741) than newly diagnosed patients (about 940).

The chain couples TRBV7-3 to TRBJ1-1; 7 positions agree with TRBD1. The source was peripheral blood mononuclear cells (PBMCs), collected when the disease was refractory, from a patient treated with antithyroid drugs. The receptor was derived from a female donor with Graves disease. The CDR3 loop reads CASSPSGQLNTEAFF. In nucleotides, the CDR3 is TGTGCCAGCAGCCCATCGGGACAGTTGAACACTGAAGCTTTCTTT.